This section outlines one T cell receptor (beta chain) sequence together with its context. Its specificity is not known. This record belongs to a study of PD-1 blockade in mismatch repair-deficient tumors. General study points: Rapid post-treatment expansion, then contraction, generally preceding radiologic response, marked tumor-resident clones.

V gave up 4 bases and J gave up 6 bases, with 19 bases separating them. The CDR3 loop spans 16 amino acids. From germline, CDR1 is SGHDT and CDR2 YYEEEE. The protocol was immunoSEQ multiplex PCR, while the TCRdb copy is restricted to in-frame clones and leaves out a portion. The data show some 10,000 clones, around 85% seen once. Time point reported: 10-day in vitro stimulation with candidate neoantigen peptide 2. Mismatch repair deficiency was confirmed in all patients, by PCR or immunohistochemistry. The source material was cells cultured in vitro, sampled from a patient treated with pembrolizumab. V gene TRBV5-6 combines with J gene TRBJ2-2; a possible D gene is TRBD1 (5 bases). The TCR was taken from an adult with mismatch repair-deficient cancer. CDR3 in DNA: TGTGCCAGCAGCCAGGACATGGAGCCACTGTCCGGGGAGCTGTTTTTT. It specifies CASSQDMEPLSGELFF.